This entry features one TCR beta chain sequence. The investigators split CD4+ cells into a CD45RA+ naive subset and a CD45RA-negative memory subset. This CDR3 region has 17 residues. CDR1 and CDR2 (germline): SGHAT, FQNNGV. The V and J ends lost 3 bases and 0 bases respectively, with 14 bases between them. The data originate from a study of shared clonotypes between healthy human individuals. Sorted subsets were amplified in replicate PCRs using around 200 ng DNA, about 30,000 T cell genomes. Original processing notes: ImmunoSEQ junction-only sequences lacked quality scores, so their filtering differed. Repertoires were generated with immunoSEQ multiplex PCR, while TCRdb's copy carries only in-frame clones and drops some. V, J and clone size were drawn from that table, and D and trimming were deduced from the DNA. Of about 2.4 million clones in the sample, more than 80% are singletons; the top ten hold over 0.12%.

The sequenced material came from naive CD4+ T cells sorted from blood. The subset is: CD45RA+ positively selected. The receptor was derived from a man between 18 and 35 years old in good health. The chain joins TRBV11-2 to TRBJ2-2; D is undetermined. CDR3 sequence (DNA): TGTGCCAGCAGCTTCCGAAGGACCGAGGCGAACACCGGGGAGCTGTTTTTT. The encoded protein is CASSFRRTEANTGELFF.